Shown below are 28 T cell receptor beta chains from a single sample sequenced in a study of T cell responses to AZD1222 COVID-19 vaccine (dated by TCRdb to about 2021). Reading the label with the study, this specimen's time point is: baseline before first vaccination. The receptor library was made with the immunoSEQ multiplex PCR assay. The source is immuneACCESS, and TCRdb retained only in-frame sequences with V and J called. Part of the clones is not carried over; for the studies checked, unresolved V genes explain less than half of this, and the remainder is unexplained. In this sample the table shows 150,000 to 200,000 clones, roughly 92% of which occur a single time. Under 2.5% of the sample is in the top ten clones. The sample in question was peripheral blood, obtained on day 0 of AZD1222 vaccination. The receptors shown here come from an adult in good health.

This clone occurred once. The genes are TRBV6-6 and TRBJ2-7; 8 positions agree with TRBD1. The CDR3 contains 16 residues. V shed 4 bases and J 0 bases; nucleotides not matched to a gene: 8. The V gene's germline CDR1 is MNHNY and CDR2 SVGAGI (reference sequence). The CDR3 region is CASSSPGGESSYEQYF. The CDR3 bases are TGTGCCAGCAGTTCGCCAGGGGGCGAGAGCTCCTACGAGCAGTACTTC.

The gene calls are TRBV5-1 and TRBJ1-1, with 8 bases fitting TRBD1. Germline V gene sequence: CDR1 SGHRS, CDR2 YFSETQ. The CDR3 covers 15 residues. Trimming at V came to 3 bases and at J to 1 base, leaving 5 bases not matched to a gene. This chain's CDR3 is CASSSGGQENTEAFF. DNA of the CDR3: TGCGCCAGCAGCTCGGGGGGACAGGAGAACACTGAAGCTTTCTTT.

This chain links TRBV5-1 with TRBJ2-5, with D possibly matching TRBD1 (6 bases). The CDR3 has 14 amino acids. Trimming removed 2 bases from V and 2 bases from J, with 10 bases in between. Germline V gene lookup returns CDR1 SGHRS and CDR2 YFSETQ. In DNA form, the CDR3 reads TGCGCCAGCAGCTTTGGGACACAACAAGAGACCCAGTACTTC. Translation gives CASSFGTQQETQYF.

The genes are TRBV5-6 and TRBJ1-6, with 9 bases matching TRBD1. J gave up 7 bases and V 3 bases, and 2 bases lay outside the gene matches. CDR3 length: 14 residues. Germline-derived CDR1 and CDR2 are SGHDT and YYEEEE. The CDR3 nucleotides are TGTGCCAGCAGCTCCGGACAGGGGAATTCACCCCTCCACTTT. Its protein is CASSSGQGNSPLHF.

This clone has just one count. The rearrangement joins TRBV14 to TRBJ1-2; the D is unclear. V was pared by 1 base and J by 5 bases, with 5 bases between. The CDR3 covers 12 residues. CDR1 and CDR2 (germline): SGHDN, FVKESK. The CDR3: CASSQGTYGYTF. The CDR3 DNA reads as TGTGCCAGCAGCCAAGGAACATATGGCTACACCTTC.

This chain connects TRBV6-6 to TRBJ1-6; 10 bases match TRBD1. Germline V gene data show CDR1 as MNHNY and CDR2 as SVGAGI (reference sequence). The CDR3 sequence is 16 residues long. V lost 5 bases, J lost 4 bases, and 5 bases stayed unmatched. CDR3 nucleotide sequence: TGTGCCAGCAGTCCCCGGGACAGGGGATATAATTCACCCCTCCACTTT. This sequence encodes CASSPRDRGYNSPLHF.

V is TRBV28 and J is TRBJ1-2; no firm D call. Trimming took 7 bases from V and 0 from J, leaving 12 bases between them. This CDR3 contains 14 residues. Germline CDR1 MDHEN, CDR2 SYDVKM. Here the CDR3 reads CASNQQRPNYGYTF. In nucleotides, the CDR3 is TGTGCCAGCAACCAACAGCGTCCTAACTATGGCTACACCTTC.

The chain uses TRBV6-2 or TRBV6-3 and TRBJ2-1; maybe TRBD2 (6 bases). CDR1 is MNHEY, CDR2 SVGEGT, per germline. This CDR3 is 13 amino acids long. The V end was cut by 4 bases, the J end by 9 bases, with 13 bases between. CDR3 DNA sequence: TGTGCCAGCAGTTCCCCCCGGGGGAGTGAGCAGTTCTTC. Protein product: CASSSPRGSEQFF.

The chain carries TRBV4-2 and TRBJ1-2; 10 bases agree with TRBD1. After removal of 0 bases from V and 8 bases from J, the junction contained 9 bases not matched to a gene. The CDR3 has 16 amino acids. Germline V CDR1 and CDR2: LGHNA, YNFKEQ. CDR3 bases: TGTGCCAGCAGCCAAGATCCGACAGGGGGCGTTCGAGGCTACACCTTC. It translates to CASSQDPTGGVRGYTF.

V is TRBV21-1 and J is TRBJ1-5; the DNA was not compared with TRBD1, the D call given in the table. TRBV21-1 is listed as a pseudogene. This CDR3 spans 16 amino acids. The CDR3 coding sequence is TGTGCCAGCAGCATCCCTAGGGGTGTTGTCAATCAGCCCCAGCATTTT. It codes for CASSIPRGVVNQPQHF.

V is TRBV6-4 and J is TRBJ1-5; D gene ambiguous. The germline CDR1 and CDR2 sequences are MRHNA and SNTAGT. CDR3 length equals 15 residues. The V end lost 4 bases, the J end lost 0 bases, and 10 bases lay between the germline ends. This CDR3 is CASSVSFNSNQPQHF. The CDR3 DNA follows: TGTGCCAGCAGTGTCTCGTTTAATAGCAATCAGCCCCAGCATTTT.

This clone came up once. The rearrangement uses TRBV5-6 and TRBJ1-2; a possible D gene is TRBD1 (5 bases). Germline V gene sequence: CDR1 SGHDT, CDR2 YYEEEE. The CDR3 length is 13 residues. The V gene lost 1 base and the J gene lost 8 bases, with 12 bases spanning the gap. The CDR3 sequence is CASSLLQASGYTF. Written as DNA, the CDR3 is TGTGCCAGCAGCTTGTTACAGGCATCCGGCTACACCTTC.

This clone was detected a few times. V usage is TRBV9 and J usage is TRBJ2-2; D is perhaps TRBD1 (6 bases). The V gene lost 2 bases and the J gene lost 8 bases, with 10 bases spanning the gap. CDR3 length: 13 amino acids. In germline, CDR1 is SGDLS, CDR2 YYNGEE. DNA for the CDR3: TGTGCCAGCAGCGTTACAGGGTCTGGGGAGCTGTTTTTT. Translated: CASSVTGSGELFF.

V usage is TRBV6-5 and J usage is TRBJ1-1; 10 bases match TRBD1. CDR1 and CDR2 (germline): MNHEY, SVGAGI. The CDR3 sequence is 16 residues long. The J segment lost 1 base and the V segment lost 2 bases, leaving 4 bases of the junction unmatched. CDR3 in amino acids: CASSYLGTGANTEAFF. Here the CDR3 DNA reads TGTGCCAGCAGTTACCTAGGGACAGGGGCGAACACTGAAGCTTTCTTT.

The V call is TRBV6-2 or TRBV6-3, the J call TRBJ2-1, with 9 bases lining up with TRBD2. This CDR3 has 17 amino acids. The V segment lost 0 bases and the J segment 8 bases; nucleotides outside the gene matches: 11. Germline loops: CDR1 MNHEY, CDR2 SVGEGT. The CDR3 DNA sequence: TGTGCCAGCAGTTACTCGATTAGCGGGGGTACTACAGATGAGCAGTTCTTC. It is translated as CASSYSISGGTTDEQFF.

This clone was seen just once. The chain recombines TRBV27 with TRBJ1-1; a possible D gene is TRBD1 (5 bases). The CDR3 runs to 16 residues. With 5 bases removed from V and 5 bases from J, the gap between germline ends came to 21 bases. Germline CDR1 and CDR2: MNHEY and SMNVEV (reference sequence). This CDR3 reads CASSPHQGRVGTEAFF. In nucleotides, the CDR3 is TGTGCCAGCAGTCCGCACCAGGGCAGGGTGGGAACTGAAGCTTTCTTT.

The rearrangement links TRBV6-5 to TRBJ2-1; the match to TRBD2 covers 10 bases. The germline V gene encodes CDR1 MNHEY and CDR2 SVGAGI. There are 15 residues in the CDR3. The trim removed 6 bases at V and 9 bases at J, leaving 11 bases unmatched. The CDR3 is CASRGQREGRSEQFF. CDR3 nucleotides: TGTGCCAGCAGGGGGCAGCGGGAGGGCCGCAGTGAGCAGTTCTTC.

CDR3 protein: CASSYAGWGNTGELFF. The CDR3 bases are TGTGCCAGCAGTTACGCGGGGTGGGGAAACACCGGGGAGCTGTTTTTT. The rearrangement links TRBV6-2 or TRBV6-3 to TRBJ2-2; possible D gene TRBD2, 6 bases. The CDR3 is 16 residues long. CDR1 and CDR2 from the germline V gene are MNHEY and SVGEGT. Between the trimmed V and J ends, which lost 2 bases and 2 bases, there was a span of 12 bases.

This sequence joins TRBV4-1 and TRBJ1-4, with D hard to call. The V end was cut by 0 bases, the J end by 7 bases, with 21 bases between. Germline V gene sequence: CDR1 MGHRA, CDR2 YSYEKL. The CDR3 length is 18 residues. CDR3 nucleotides: TGCGCCAGCAGCCAAGATCTTTGGAGGACCAGGTTACTTGAAAAACTGTTTTTT. It yields the protein CASSQDLWRTRLLEKLFF.

This chain connects TRBV5-6 to TRBJ1-3; 12 bases match TRBD1. With 0 bases clipped from V and 2 bases from J, the junction kept 6 bases outside the gene matches. Germline loops: CDR1 SGHDT, CDR2 YYEEEE. This CDR3 has 18 amino acids. The DNA for the CDR3 is TGTGCCAGCAGCTTGGAAGGAGGGGACAGGGGGCCTGGAAACACCATATATTTT. As protein: CASSLEGGDRGPGNTIYF.

The chain has TRBV12-3 or TRBV12-4 and TRBJ1-2; 12 nucleotides match TRBD1. V was pared by 6 bases and J by 7 bases, with 3 bases of the junction left unmatched. The CDR3 loop spans 13 amino acids. The CDR3 DNA sequence: TGTGCCAGCAGGGGGACAGGGGGCGGTGGCTACACCTTC. Translation: CASRGTGGGGYTF.

The genes are TRBV28 and TRBJ1-5; 9 nucleotides line up with TRBD1. V was clipped by 2 bases and J by 1 base; unmatched bases: 3. Germline V lookup: CDR1 MDHEN, CDR2 SYDVKM. The length of the CDR3 is 16 residues. The CDR3 region is CASSLVGQGSNQPQHF. In DNA, the CDR3 is TGTGCCAGCAGTTTAGTAGGACAGGGGAGCAATCAGCCCCAGCATTTT.

V and J are TRBV7-8 and TRBJ2-7, with 7 bases that match TRBD1. J was trimmed by 4 bases and V by 5 bases; bases with no gene match: 14. CDR3 length: 16 amino acids. CDR1 is SGHVS and CDR2 is FQNEAQ in the germline V gene. DNA for the CDR3: TGTGCCAGCAGCGACCCCGGACAGGACGCGATGTACGAGCAGTACTTC. Encoded protein: CASSDPGQDAMYEQYF.

The genes are TRBV6-1 and TRBJ1-6; D remains ambiguous. Trimming stripped 3 bases from V and 8 bases from J, with 5 bases between. Germline CDR1 MNHNS, CDR2 SASEGT. This CDR3 has 12 amino acids. The CDR3 DNA follows: TGTGCCAGCAGTGATTGGGATTCACCCCTCCACTTT. It encodes CASSDWDSPLHF.

The gene calls are TRBV7-2 and TRBJ1-4; 8 nucleotides align to TRBD1. CDR1 is SGHTA and CDR2 is FQGNSA in the germline V gene. The CDR3 is 15 residues long. Unmatched junction bases numbered 5, after V lost 1 base and J lost 7 bases. CDR3 region: CASSLGPGGVEKLFF. The CDR3, as DNA: TGTGCCAGCAGCTTAGGGCCAGGGGGCGTTGAAAAACTGTTTTTT.

V usage is TRBV6-2 or TRBV6-3 and J usage is TRBJ2-1; D is unclear. This CDR3 is built from 15 residues. From germline, CDR1 is MNHEY and CDR2 SVGEGT. V was pared by 2 bases and J by 5 bases, with 13 bases between. The CDR3 spells CASSYQWDNNNEQFF. Here the CDR3 DNA reads TGTGCCAGCAGTTACCAGTGGGATAACAACAATGAGCAGTTCTTC.

Notes on this clone: The DNA is left out, because the CDR3 cannot be placed on it with certainty; the CDR3 is given as TCRdb lists it. The chain joins TRBV27 to TRBJ2-1; the DNA was not compared with TRBD1, the D call given in the table. Germline V gene lookup returns CDR1 MNHEY and CDR2 SMNVEV (reference sequence). The CDR3 spans 17 amino acids, including both terminal residues. The CDR3 sequence: CASSSITLRARGNEQFF.

This rearrangement joins TRBV30 to TRBJ2-3; D is possibly TRBD1 or TRBD2 (5 bases each). The V gene's germline CDR1 is GTSNPN and CDR2 SVGIG (reference sequence). This CDR3 spans 12 amino acids. Trimming shortened V by 7 bases and J by 4 bases, and 12 bases separated the two germline ends. This CDR3 reads CAFRGTSDTQYF. For the CDR3, the DNA is TGTGCCTTCCGGGGCACCTCAGATACGCAGTATTTT. Full variable domain (missing parts from reference TRBV30 and TRBJ2-3): SQTIHQWPATLVQPVGSPLSLECTVEGTSNPNLYWYRQAAGRGLQLLFYSVGIGQISSEVPQNLSASRPQDRQFILSSKKLLLSDSGFYLCAFRGTSDTQYFGPGTRLTVL.